Below are 25 T cell receptor beta chains sequenced from a single sample in a study of blood T cells in healthy people across ages. A second PCR, run for roughly 7 to 11 cycles, used a sample-barcoded 5' primer plus a J-beta primer mix. Via MiXCR, TCRdb re-called the 5' RACE reads, giving one row per CDR3 protein. The sample includes some 1.4 million distinct CDR3 sequences, approximately 40% seen only once; the top ten take roughly 7.9%. The sequenced sample was blood. These receptors were taken from a young woman in good health.

The chain uses TRBV10-3 and TRBJ2-5; TRBD2 aligns across 7 bases. The CDR3 consists of 14 residues. Germline V gene lookup returns CDR1 ENHRY and CDR2 SYGVKD. The J segment lost 5 bases and the V segment lost 6 bases, leaving 9 bases of the junction unmatched. Here the CDR3 DNA reads TGTGCCATCAGGGCTCGGGGGGTCGGGGAGACCCAGTACTTC. Its protein is CAIRARGVGETQYF.

The chain links TRBV7-8 to TRBJ2-7; 8 nucleotides align to TRBD1. The CDR3 is made up of 15 amino acids. Germline V gives CDR1 SGHVS, CDR2 FQNEAQ. The V gene end was trimmed by 5 bases and the J gene end by 5 bases; junction bases not matched to a gene: 11. The CDR3 coding sequence is TGTGCCAGCAGCCCCAAGACAGGGGAGCTCGACGAGCAGTACTTC. Amino acid sequence: CASSPKTGELDEQYF. Combining the CDR3 with reference TRBV7-8 and TRBJ2-7 gives the whole variable domain GAGVSQSPRYKVAKRGQDVALRCDPISGHVSLFWYQQALGQGPEFLTYFQNEAQLDKSGLPSDRFFAERPEGSVSTLKIQRTQQEDSAVYLCASSPKTGELDEQYFGPGTRLTVT.

This clonotype was recorded many times. The chain carries TRBV6-6 and TRBJ2-5; possibly TRBD1 for D (7 bases). This CDR3 is built from 14 residues. Germline V gene sequence: CDR1 MNHNY, CDR2 SVGAGI (reference sequence). The V end was cut by 7 bases, the J end by 2 bases, with 14 bases between. The CDR3 spells CASTTSGGQETQYF. The CDR3 bases are TGTGCCAGCACCACATCAGGGGGGCAAGAGACCCAGTACTTC.

The rearrangement joins TRBV10-3 to TRBJ2-1; D remains unclear. Trimming stripped 6 bases from V and 6 bases from J, with 6 bases between. The CDR3 totals 11 residues. Per germline, CDR1 ENHRY and CDR2 SYGVKD. The chain's CDR3 is CAISTGNEQFF. CDR3 sequence (DNA): TGTGCCATCAGCACTGGCAATGAGCAGTTCTTC.

The chain employs TRBV29-1 and TRBJ2-5, with D maybe TRBD1 (5 bases). In germline, CDR1 is SQVTM, CDR2 ANQGSEA. The ends were cut back, 7 bases at V and 5 bases at J, with 14 bases in the middle. There are 12 residues in the CDR3. In nucleotides, the CDR3 is TGCAGCGCCCCGCGCGACAGTGAGACCCAGTACTTC. The encoded protein is CSAPRDSETQYF.

This clonotype came up a few times. The gene calls are TRBV3-1 and TRBJ1-6, with unresolved D. Germline loops: CDR1 LGHDT, CDR2 YNNKEL (reference sequence). V lost 1 base to trimming and J lost 7 bases, with 14 bases between them. The CDR3 is made up of 16 amino acids. The CDR3 DNA sequence: TGTGCCAGCAGCCAAGGAAGGTGGGGTCTGAATTCACCCCTCCACTTT. Protein product: CASSQGRWGLNSPLHF.

The gene calls are TRBV6-1 and TRBJ2-5; TRBD1 or TRBD2 may be the D gene (5 bases each). The V end lost 4 bases, the J end lost 5 bases, and 11 bases lay between the germline ends. Germline values: CDR1 MNHNS, CDR2 SASEGT. This CDR3 spans 13 amino acids. CDR3 in DNA: TGTGCCAGCAGTGGCCAAGGGACGGAGACCCAGTACTTC. Encoded protein: CASSGQGTETQYF.

The chain couples TRBV6-2 or TRBV6-3 to TRBJ2-7; 13 bases map to TRBD2. The CDR3 consists of 17 residues. Germline V gives CDR1 MNHEY, CDR2 SVGEGT. V shed 0 bases, J shed 6 bases, and the junction held 8 bases outside the gene matches. Here the CDR3 DNA reads TGTGCCAGCAGTTACTCAGGACTAGCGGGAGTCTTGTCCGAGCAGTACTTC. Its protein is CASSYSGLAGVLSEQYF.

This clonotype has more than one count but fewer than ten. V is TRBV12-3 or TRBV12-4 and J is TRBJ1-5; D gene uncertain. The ends were cut back, 2 bases at V and 5 bases at J, with 7 bases in the middle. The CDR3 is 13 amino acids. Here the CDR3 reads CASSLLGDQPQHF. As DNA, the CDR3 is TGTGCCAGCAGTTTATTAGGTGATCAGCCCCAGCATTTT.

This clonotype was detected many times. V gene TRBV7-8 combines with J gene TRBJ1-4; maybe TRBD1 (6 bases). Trimming shortened V by 5 bases and J by 8 bases, and 18 bases separated the two germline ends. Per the germline V gene, CDR1 is SGHVS and CDR2 is FQNEAQ. The CDR3 sequence is 15 residues long. This CDR3 is CASSPNQGFKEKLFF. The DNA of the CDR3 is TGTGCCAGCAGCCCGAACCAGGGGTTTAAGGAAAAACTGTTTTTT. Full variable domain (outside the CDR3, taken from reference TRBV7-8 and TRBJ1-4): GAGVSQSPRYKVAKRGQDVALRCDPISGHVSLFWYQQALGQGPEFLTYFQNEAQLDKSGLPSDRFFAERPEGSVSTLKIQRTQQEDSAVYLCASSPNQGFKEKLFFGSGTQLSVL.

In its sample, this clonotype was seen many times. V gene TRBV6-1 combines with J gene TRBJ2-1, with D hard to call. V was cut by 6 bases and J by 5 bases, with 2 bases left in between. CDR1 and CDR2 from the germline V gene are MNHNS and SASEGT. The CDR3 totals 10 residues. CDR3 in DNA: TGTGCCAGCAGCGACAATGAGCAGTTCTTC. It encodes CASSDNEQFF.

J is TRBJ2-2 and V is TRBV10-1; TRBD1 might be the D (6 bases). Germline V gene sequence: CDR1 WNHNN, CDR2 SYGVQD (reference sequence). CDR3 length: 15 amino acids. Between the trimmed V and J ends, which lost 5 bases and 5 bases, there was a span of 15 bases. The CDR3 is CASSKAGDGTGELFF. The DNA for the CDR3 is TGCGCCAGCAGTAAGGCAGGGGACGGTACCGGGGAGCTGTTTTTT.

The chain combines TRBV15 with TRBJ2-7; 7 bases are shared with TRBD2. CDR1 LNHNV and CDR2 YYDKDF come from the germline V gene (reference sequence). J gave up 2 bases and V 1 base, and 5 bases lay outside the gene matches. The CDR3 sequence is 15 residues long. This chain's CDR3 is CATSRAASGTYEQYF. The CDR3 DNA sequence: TGTGCCACCAGCAGAGCGGCTAGCGGAACCTACGAGCAGTACTTC.

In its sample, this clonotype was seen a few times. This sequence joins TRBV3-1 and TRBJ2-1, with 7 nucleotides matching TRBD1. There are 15 residues in the CDR3. The germline gives CDR1 LGHDT, CDR2 YNNKEL (reference sequence). The V segment lost 0 bases and the J segment 9 bases; nucleotides outside the gene matches: 8. In nucleotides, the CDR3 is TGTGCCAGCAGCCAAGAAGGGGGCATTAGGGTTGAGCAGTTCTTC. The encoded protein is CASSQEGGIRVEQFF.

The chain recombines TRBV20-1 with TRBJ2-5; 14 bases are shared with TRBD2. The last part of the DNA fits TRBJ2-7 better; the J call may be wrong. The CDR3 consists of 16 residues. Germline V lookup: CDR1 DFQATT, CDR2 SNEGSKA (reference sequence). The DNA of the CDR3 is TGCAGTGCCGCCGGGGGACTAGCGGGAGTCTCACGCGAGCAGTACTTC. Amino acid sequence: CSAAGGLAGVSREQYF.

The genes are TRBV13 and TRBJ2-2, with D hard to call. The CDR3 loop spans 12 amino acids. Germline V gene data show CDR1 as PRHDT and CDR2 as FYEKMQ (reference sequence). Trimming removed 1 base from V and 6 bases from J, with 3 bases in between. Written as DNA, the CDR3 is TGTGCCAGCAGCTTAGAACCCGGGGAGCTGTTTTTT. Its translation: CASSLEPGELFF.

V is TRBV28 and J is TRBJ1-1; D possibly corresponds to TRBD1 (5 bases). Deletions cut 6 bases from V and 4 bases from J, with 21 bases between. Germline CDR1 is MDHEN and CDR2 is SYDVKM. This CDR3 spans 16 amino acids. CDR3 DNA: TGTGCCAGCAGGACTCCTGTATGGGGCGTCGCCACTGAAGCTTTCTTT. Encoded protein: CASRTPVWGVATEAFF.

The chain uses TRBV7-9 and TRBJ2-3; TRBD2 is a possible D gene (8 bases). Germline CDR1 SEHNR, CDR2 FQNEAQ (reference sequence). V lost 6 bases and J 4 bases, leaving 20 bases between the germline ends. The CDR3 contains 16 residues. As DNA, the CDR3 is TGTGCCAGCAGTTGGGACAGCGGGAGCCCCGCAGATACGCAGTATTTT. This gives the protein CASSWDSGSPADTQYF.

This chain joins TRBV24-1 and TRBJ1-2; possibly TRBD1 for D (5 bases). CDR3 size: 13 residues. Trimming pared 7 bases from V and 4 bases from J, leaving 12 bases between. The germline CDR1 and CDR2 sequences are KGHDR and SFDVKD. CDR3 nucleotides: TGTGCCACCAGCGTCGGGACGGGCTATGGCTACACCTTC. Amino acids: CATSVGTGYGYTF.

This clonotype was detected only once. Given a much more abundant clone one base away, this may be a read error. The rearrangement joins TRBV7-2 to TRBJ2-6; weak D call: TRBD1 (5 bases). Per germline, CDR1 SGHTA and CDR2 FQGNSA. This CDR3 region has 16 residues. The CDR3 DNA follows: TGTGCCAGCAGCGCAGACAGTCGCTCTGGGGCCAACGTCCTGAATTTC. Its protein is CASSADSRSGANVLNF.

This chain joins TRBV15 and TRBJ2-5, with D possibly being TRBD2 (6 bases). Germline V gives CDR1 LNHNV, CDR2 YYDKDF (reference sequence). There are 14 residues in the CDR3. The V end lost 7 bases, the J end lost 1 base, and 13 bases lay between the germline ends. The CDR3 bases are TGTGCCACCACCTCGGGACTGGTCCAAGAGACCCAGTACTTC. Translation gives CATTSGLVQETQYF. The full variable domain, completed using reference TRBV15 and TRBJ2-5, is DAMVIQNPRYQVTQFGKPVTLSCSQTLNHNVMYWYQQKSSQAPKLLFHYYDKDFNNEADTPDNFQSRRPNTSFCFLDIRSPGLGDTAMYLCATTSGLVQETQYFGPGTRLLVL.

V gene TRBV12-3 or TRBV12-4 combines with J gene TRBJ1-5; 7 nucleotides line up with TRBD1. This CDR3 spans 12 amino acids. Trimming removed 5 bases from V and 10 bases from J; junction bases left unmatched: 5. Here the CDR3 reads CASSPGQFPQHF. DNA of the CDR3: TGTGCCAGCAGTCCGGGACAGTTTCCCCAGCATTTT.

The chain combines TRBV3-1 with TRBJ2-1; D unclear. The CDR3 spans 13 residues. Germline V gives CDR1 LGHDT, CDR2 YNNKEL (reference sequence). V lost 4 bases and J lost 9, with 13 bases in between. The CDR3 DNA reads TGTGCCAGCAGCCCTCTCGATCTGAGTGAGCAGTTCTTC. Protein sequence: CASSPLDLSEQFF.

This clonotype occurred a few times. This rearrangement joins TRBV4-2 to TRBJ2-7; a weak D match, TRBD1 (6 bases). The ends were cut back, 0 bases at V and 1 base at J, with 10 bases in the middle. CDR1 is LGHNA and CDR2 is YNFKEQ in the germline V gene. The CDR3 has 15 amino acids. The CDR3 DNA reads TGTGCCAGCAGCCAAGAAACAGGGCCTTCCTACGAGCAGTACTTC. Protein sequence: CASSQETGPSYEQYF.

Note on this clonotype: An end of the junction does not agree with germline; a read error may underlie this. V and J are TRBV7-9 and TRBJ2-1, with TRBD1 matching over 10 bases. The J call may be mistaken, given a closer DNA end match to TRBJ2-7. Looked up from germline, CDR1 is SEHNR and CDR2 is FQNEAQ (reference sequence). The CDR3 is 13 residues long. CDR3 residues: CASGLGTGDGQYF. The DNA for the CDR3 is TGTGCCAGCGGCTTAGGGACAGGGGACGGGCAGTACTTC.